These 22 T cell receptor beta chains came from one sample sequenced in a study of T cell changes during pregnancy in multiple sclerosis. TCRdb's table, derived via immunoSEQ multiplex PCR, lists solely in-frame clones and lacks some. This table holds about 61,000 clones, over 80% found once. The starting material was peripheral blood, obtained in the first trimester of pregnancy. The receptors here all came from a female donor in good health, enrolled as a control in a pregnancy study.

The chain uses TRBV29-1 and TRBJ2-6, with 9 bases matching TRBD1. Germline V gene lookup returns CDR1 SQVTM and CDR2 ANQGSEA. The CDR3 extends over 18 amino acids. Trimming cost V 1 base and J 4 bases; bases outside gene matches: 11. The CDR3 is CSVEALDRGRRGANVLTF. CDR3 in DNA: TGCAGCGTTGAAGCCCTCGACAGGGGGAGGCGGGGGGCCAACGTCCTGACTTTC.

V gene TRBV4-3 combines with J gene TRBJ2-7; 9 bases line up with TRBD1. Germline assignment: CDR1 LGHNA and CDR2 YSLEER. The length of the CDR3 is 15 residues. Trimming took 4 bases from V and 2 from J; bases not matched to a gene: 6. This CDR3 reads CASSPSGQGAYEQYF. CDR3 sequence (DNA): TGCGCCAGCAGCCCATCGGGACAGGGCGCCTACGAGCAGTACTTC.

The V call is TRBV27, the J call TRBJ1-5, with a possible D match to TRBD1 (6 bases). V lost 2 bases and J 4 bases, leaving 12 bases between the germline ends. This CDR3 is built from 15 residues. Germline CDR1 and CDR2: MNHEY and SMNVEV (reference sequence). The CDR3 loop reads CASSLNGRGNQPQHF. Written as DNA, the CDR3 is TGTGCCAGCAGTTTAAATGGAAGGGGGAATCAGCCCCAGCATTTT.

CDR3 sequence: CASSQALWDTVDTEAFF. In DNA form, the CDR3 reads TGTGCCAGCAGCCAAGCCCTGTGGGACACGGTCGACACTGAAGCTTTCTTT. The genes are TRBV4-2 and TRBJ1-1; a possible D gene is TRBD1 (6 bases). The V end lost 1 base, the J end lost 3 bases, and 18 bases lay between the germline ends. This CDR3 comprises 17 residues. The germline CDR1 and CDR2 sequences are LGHNA and YNFKEQ.

This CDR3 is CAISGGQGYGYTF. CDR3 nucleotide sequence: TGTGCCATCAGTGGTGGACAGGGCTATGGCTACACCTTC. The rearrangement uses TRBV10-3 and TRBJ1-2; TRBD1 matches 8 bases. The junction had 2 bases not matched to a gene; V was cut back by 4 bases and J by 4 bases. The CDR3 extends over 13 amino acids. Germline values: CDR1 ENHRY, CDR2 SYGVKD.

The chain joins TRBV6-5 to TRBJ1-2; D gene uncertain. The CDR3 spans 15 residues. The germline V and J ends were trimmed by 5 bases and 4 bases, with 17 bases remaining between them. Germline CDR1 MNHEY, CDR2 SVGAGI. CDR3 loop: CASSRTFDKAYGYTF. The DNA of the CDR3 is TGTGCCAGCAGTAGAACCTTCGACAAGGCCTATGGCTACACCTTC.

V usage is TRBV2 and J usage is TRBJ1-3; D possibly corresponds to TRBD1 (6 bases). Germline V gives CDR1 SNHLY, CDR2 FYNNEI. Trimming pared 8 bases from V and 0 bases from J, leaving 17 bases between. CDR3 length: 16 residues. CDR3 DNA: TGTGCCAGCGGTTTAGACAGGTTCTCCTCTGGAAACACCATATATTTT. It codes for CASGLDRFSSGNTIYF.

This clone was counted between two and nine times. The CDR3 DNA sequence: TGTGCCAGCAGCTCCGACACGGGAGTCGCTTTCTTT. Protein: CASSSDTGVAFF. The chain combines TRBV7-2 with TRBJ1-1; D is unresolved. This CDR3 is built from 12 residues. V was trimmed by 4 bases and J by 11 bases, leaving 14 bases between them. Germline CDR1 is SGHTA and CDR2 is FQGNSA.

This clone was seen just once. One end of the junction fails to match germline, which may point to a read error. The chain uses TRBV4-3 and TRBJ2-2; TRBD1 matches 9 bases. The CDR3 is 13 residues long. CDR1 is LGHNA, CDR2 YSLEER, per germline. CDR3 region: CASSQGGQGSMLF. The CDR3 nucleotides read TGCGCCAGCAGCCAAGGAGGACAGGGGAGTATGCTTTTT.

This CDR3 is CASSLTEETQYF. The CDR3 region has the DNA TGTGCCAGCAGCCTTACGGAAGAGACCCAGTACTTC. V is TRBV7-8 and J is TRBJ2-5, with unresolved D. V lost 5 bases and J lost 3, with 7 bases in between. Germline V gene sequence: CDR1 SGHVS, CDR2 FQNEAQ. This CDR3 region has 12 residues. The whole variable domain, remainder taken from reference TRBV7-8 and TRBJ2-5, is GAGVSQSPRYKVAKRGQDVALRCDPISGHVSLFWYQQALGQGPEFLTYFQNEAQLDKSGLPSDRFFAERPEGSVSTLKIQRTQQEDSAVYLCASSLTEETQYFGPGTRLLVL.

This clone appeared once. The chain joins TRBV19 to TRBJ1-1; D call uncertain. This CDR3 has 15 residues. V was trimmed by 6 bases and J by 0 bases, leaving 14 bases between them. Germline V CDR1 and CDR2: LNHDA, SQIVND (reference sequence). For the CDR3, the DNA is TGTGCCAGTAGATCCGGAGGGCTCTTGAACACTGAAGCTTTCTTT. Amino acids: CASRSGGLLNTEAFF. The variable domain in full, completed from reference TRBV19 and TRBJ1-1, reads DGGITQSPKYLFRKEGQNVTLSCEQNLNHDAMYWYRQDPGQGLRLIYYSQIVNDFQKGDIAEGYSVSREKKESFPLTVTSAQKNPTAFYLCASRSGGLLNTEAFFGQGTRLTVV.

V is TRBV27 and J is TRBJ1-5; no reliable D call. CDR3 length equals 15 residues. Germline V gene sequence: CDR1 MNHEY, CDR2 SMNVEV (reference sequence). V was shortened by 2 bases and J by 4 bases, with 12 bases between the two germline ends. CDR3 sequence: CASSLGYSGNQPQHF. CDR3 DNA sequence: TGTGCCAGCAGTTTAGGGTATTCCGGGAATCAGCCCCAGCATTTT.

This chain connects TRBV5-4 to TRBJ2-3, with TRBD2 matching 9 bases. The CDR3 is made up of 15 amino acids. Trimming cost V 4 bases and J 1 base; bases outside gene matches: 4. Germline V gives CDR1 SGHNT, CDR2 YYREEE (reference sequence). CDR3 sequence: CASSPKRGGTDTQYF. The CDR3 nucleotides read TGTGCCAGCAGCCCTAAGCGGGGGGGCACAGATACGCAGTATTTT.

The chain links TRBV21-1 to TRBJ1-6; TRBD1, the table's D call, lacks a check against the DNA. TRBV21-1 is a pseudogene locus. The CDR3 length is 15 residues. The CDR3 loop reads CASSKRCRVPSPLHF. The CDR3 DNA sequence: TGTGCCAGCAGCAAACGTTGCAGGGTACCTTCACCCCTCCACTTT.

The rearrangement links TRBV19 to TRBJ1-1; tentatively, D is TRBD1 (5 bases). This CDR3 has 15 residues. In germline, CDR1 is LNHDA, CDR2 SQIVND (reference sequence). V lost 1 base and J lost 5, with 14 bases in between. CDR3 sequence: CASSIGSYPGTEAFF. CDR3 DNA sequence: TGTGCCAGTAGTATAGGTTCCTACCCAGGGACTGAAGCTTTCTTT. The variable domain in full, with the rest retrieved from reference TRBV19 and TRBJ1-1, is DGGITQSPKYLFRKEGQNVTLSCEQNLNHDAMYWYRQDPGQGLRLIYYSQIVNDFQKGDIAEGYSVSREKKESFPLTVTSAQKNPTAFYLCASSIGSYPGTEAFFGQGTRLTVV.

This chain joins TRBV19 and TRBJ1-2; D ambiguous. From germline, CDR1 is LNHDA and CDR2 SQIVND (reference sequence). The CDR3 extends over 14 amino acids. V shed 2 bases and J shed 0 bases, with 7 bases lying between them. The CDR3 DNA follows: TGTGCCAGTAGTATATTCGGAGCTAACTATGGCTACACCTTC. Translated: CASSIFGANYGYTF.

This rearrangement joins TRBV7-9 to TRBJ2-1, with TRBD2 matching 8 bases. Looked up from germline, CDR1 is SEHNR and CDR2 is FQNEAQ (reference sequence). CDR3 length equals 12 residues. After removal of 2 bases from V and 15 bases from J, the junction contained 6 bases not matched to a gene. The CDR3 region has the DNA TGTGCCAGCAGCTTACCCCAAGCGGGGGCGTTCTTC. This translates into CASSLPQAGAFF. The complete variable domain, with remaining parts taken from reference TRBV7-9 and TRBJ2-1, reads DTGVSQNPRHKITKRGQNVTFRCDPISEHNRLYWYRQTLGQGPEFLTYFQNEAQLEKSRLLSDRFSAERPKGSFSTLEIQRTEQGDSAMYLCASSLPQAGAFFGPGTRLTVL.

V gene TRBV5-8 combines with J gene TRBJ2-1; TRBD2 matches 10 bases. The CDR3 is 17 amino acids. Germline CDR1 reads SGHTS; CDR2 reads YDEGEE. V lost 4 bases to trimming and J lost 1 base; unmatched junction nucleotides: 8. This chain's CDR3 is CASSHQELAGSYNEQFF. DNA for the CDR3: TGTGCCAGCAGCCACCAAGAACTAGCGGGGTCCTACAATGAGCAGTTCTTC.

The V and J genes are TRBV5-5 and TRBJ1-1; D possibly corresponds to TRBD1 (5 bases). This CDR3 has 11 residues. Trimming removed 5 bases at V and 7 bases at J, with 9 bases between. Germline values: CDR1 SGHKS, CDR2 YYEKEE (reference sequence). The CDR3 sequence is CASSYDSEAFF. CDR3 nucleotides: TGTGCCAGCAGTTACGACAGTGAAGCTTTCTTT.

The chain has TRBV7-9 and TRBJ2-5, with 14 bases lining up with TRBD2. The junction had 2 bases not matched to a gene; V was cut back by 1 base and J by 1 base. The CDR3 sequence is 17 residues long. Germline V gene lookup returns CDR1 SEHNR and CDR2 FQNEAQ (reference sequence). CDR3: CASSLGLAGGPQETQYF. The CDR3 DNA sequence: TGTGCCAGCAGCTTAGGACTAGCGGGGGGGCCCCAAGAGACCCAGTACTTC.

In nucleotides, the CDR3 is TGTGCCAGCAGTTTATTCGGGGGGAACACCGGGGAGCTGTTTTTT. Its protein product is CASSLFGGNTGELFF. This chain links TRBV27 with TRBJ2-2; tentative D call: TRBD2 (6 bases). CDR1 and CDR2 from the germline V gene are MNHEY and SMNVEV (reference sequence). The ends were cut back, 1 base at V and 1 base at J, with 7 bases in the middle. This CDR3 region has 15 residues.

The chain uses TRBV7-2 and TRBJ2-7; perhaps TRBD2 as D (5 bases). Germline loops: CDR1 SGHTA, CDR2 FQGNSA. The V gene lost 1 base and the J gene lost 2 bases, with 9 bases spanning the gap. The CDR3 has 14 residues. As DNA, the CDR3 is TGTGCCAGCAGCTTAGGAGGGTCAACCTACGAGCAGTACTTC. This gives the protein CASSLGGSTYEQYF. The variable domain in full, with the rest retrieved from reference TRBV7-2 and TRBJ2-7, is GAGVSQSPSNKVTEKGKDVELRCDPISGHTALYWYRQSLGQGLEFLIYFQGNSAPDKSGLPSDRFSAERTGGSVSTLTIQRTQQEDSAVYLCASSLGGSTYEQYFGPGTRLTVT.